This T cell receptor beta chain was obtained from a study of T-cell memory formation after mild COVID-19. Findings of the study overall: Pre-infection memory harbored some responding clones, suggesting cross-reactive memory joined.

TCRdb fed the 5' RACE reads into MiXCR, producing one record per CDR3 protein. The sample includes 250,000 to 300,000 distinct CDR3 sequences, roughly 16% of them seen just once. This clonotype has just a few counts. The antigen is undetermined. The germline V and J ends were trimmed by 1 base and 0 bases, with 10 bases remaining between them. The CDR3 has 16 amino acids. The sequence was collected from a man in his late teens or twenties who had mild COVID-19 (a few samples of this study predate the infection). Cell type and time point are not known. The V call is TRBV12-3 or TRBV12-4, the J call TRBJ1-3; the D is unclear. The sample was PBMCs or a T cell subset sorted from them (not recorded which). The CDR3: CASSLGVLTSGNTIYF. CDR3 sequence (DNA): TGTGCCAGCAGTTTAGGGGTACTTACCTCTGGAAACACCATATATTTT.